This T cell receptor beta chain was observed in a study of T cells of healthy individuals (dated by TCRdb to between 2018 and 2020). Libraries were constructed by 5' RACE. TCRdb records Illumina MiSeq as the sequencer. Using fastp at Q25 and MiXCR, TCRdb reprocessed the public reads and kept productive beta chains. Each CDR3 protein gets just one entry, which takes the most common genes and DNA from the rows behind it. This sample is represented by 90,000 to 100,000 distinct CDR3 sequences; 17% of them were singletons. Of the sample, about 6.2% falls within the top ten clones. To note about this clonotype: Its antigen is still unknown. No quality values exist for individual bases; no much larger clone is one base distant.

The TCR was taken from a human donor in good health.

This receptor carries the CDR3 CSARNGAGNEQFF. The bases read TGCAGTGCTAGAAACGGGGCGGGCAATGAGCAGTTCTTC. The chain employs TRBV20-1 and TRBJ2-1, with the D call perhaps TRBD1 or TRBD2, each one matching 5 bases. The cysteine opens and the phenylalanine closes a CDR3 of 13 amino acids. The only DNA kept is the CDR3, 39 bases in frame from the first base. The germline V gene (reference sequence) yields DFQATT for CDR1 and SNEGSKA for CDR2. The junction carries 11 bases between V and J, which are trimmed by 2 bases and 6 bases respectively.